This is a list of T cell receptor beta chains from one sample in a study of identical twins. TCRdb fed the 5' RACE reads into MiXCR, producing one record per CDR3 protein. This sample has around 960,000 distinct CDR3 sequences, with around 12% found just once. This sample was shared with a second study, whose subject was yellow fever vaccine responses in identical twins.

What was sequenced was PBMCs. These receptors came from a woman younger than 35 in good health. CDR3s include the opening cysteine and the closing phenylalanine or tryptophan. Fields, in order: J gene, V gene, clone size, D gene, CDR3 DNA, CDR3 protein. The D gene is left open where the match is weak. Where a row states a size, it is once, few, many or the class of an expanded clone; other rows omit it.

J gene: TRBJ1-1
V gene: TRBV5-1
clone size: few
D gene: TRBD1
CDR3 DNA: TGCGCCAGCAGCTTGGGCAGGGGGACAACGAGGAACACTGAAGCTTTCTTT
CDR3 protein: CASSLGRGTTRNTEAFF

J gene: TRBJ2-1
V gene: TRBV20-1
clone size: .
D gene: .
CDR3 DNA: TGCAGTGTTAATAAGCCTCCCAATGAGCAGTTCTTC
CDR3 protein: CSVNKPPNEQFF

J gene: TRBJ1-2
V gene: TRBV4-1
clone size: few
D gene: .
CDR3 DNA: TGCGCCAGCAGCCCGACACGGGACAACTATGGCTACACCTTC
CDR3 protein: CASSPTRDNYGYTF

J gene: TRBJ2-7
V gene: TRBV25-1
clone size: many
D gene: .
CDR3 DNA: TGTGCCAGCAGTGGACAAGGTTCCTACGAGCAGTACTTC
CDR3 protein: CASSGQGSYEQYF

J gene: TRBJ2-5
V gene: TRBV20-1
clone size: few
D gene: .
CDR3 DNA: TGCAGTGCTAGTTTACAGGTGCAAGAGACCCAGTACTTC
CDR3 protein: CSASLQVQETQYF

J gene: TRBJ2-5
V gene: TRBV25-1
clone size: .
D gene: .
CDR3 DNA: TGTGCCAGCAGTGCCGTTGGGTACCAAGAGACCCAGTACTTC
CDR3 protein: CASSAVGYQETQYF

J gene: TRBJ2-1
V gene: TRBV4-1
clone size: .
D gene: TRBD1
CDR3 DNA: TGCGCCAGCAGCCACCCGACAGGGGGTGGCTACAATGAGCAGTTCTTC
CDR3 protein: CASSHPTGGGYNEQFF

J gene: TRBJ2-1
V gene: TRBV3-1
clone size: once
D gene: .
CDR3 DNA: TGTGCCAGCAGCAACCGGGTCCTCTCCTACAATGAGCAGTTCTTC
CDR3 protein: CASSNRVLSYNEQFF

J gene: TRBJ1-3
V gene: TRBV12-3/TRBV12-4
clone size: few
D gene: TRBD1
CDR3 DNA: TGTGCCAGCAGTGGGACAGCGGTTAAAGGAAACACCATATATTTT
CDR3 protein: CASSGTAVKGNTIYF

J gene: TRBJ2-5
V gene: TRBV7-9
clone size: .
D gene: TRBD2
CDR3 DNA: TGTGCCAGCAGTTCCGCGGGGGGACCCCAAGAGACCCAGTACTTC
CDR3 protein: CASSSAGGPQETQYF

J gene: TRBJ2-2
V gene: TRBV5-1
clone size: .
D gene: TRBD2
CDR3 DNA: TGCGCCAGCAGCTTGGCCCCACCGGGGACTAGTCGTGCGGGAGGGGAGCTGTTTTTT
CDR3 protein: CASSLAPPGTSRAGGELFF

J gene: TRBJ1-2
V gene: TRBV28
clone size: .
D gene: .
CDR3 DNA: TGTGCCGGGCAGGATCGGTATGGCTACACCTTC
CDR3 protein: CAGQDRYGYTF

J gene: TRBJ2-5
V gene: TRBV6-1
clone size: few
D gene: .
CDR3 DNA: TGTGCCAGCAGTGAAGCGCGGGCAGCAAGACCCCAAGAGACCCAGTACTTC
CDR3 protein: CASSEARAARPQETQYF

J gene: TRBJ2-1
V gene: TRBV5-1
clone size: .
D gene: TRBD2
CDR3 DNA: TGCGCCAGCAGCTTACTAGCGGAGGACTTCAATGAGCAGTTCTTC
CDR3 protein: CASSLLAEDFNEQFF

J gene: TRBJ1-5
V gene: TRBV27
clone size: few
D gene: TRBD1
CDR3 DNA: TGTGCCAGCAGCCATCTCACAGGGGTTCCATCCATCCAGCCCCAGCATTTT
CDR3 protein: CASSHLTGVPSIQPQHF

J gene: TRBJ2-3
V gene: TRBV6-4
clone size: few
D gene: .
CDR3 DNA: TGTGCCAGCAGTGACTCTGGAGGAAGCACAGATACGCAGTATTTT
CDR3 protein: CASSDSGGSTDTQYF

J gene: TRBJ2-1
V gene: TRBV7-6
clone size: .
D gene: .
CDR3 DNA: TGTGCCAGCAGCTTAAGTCTAGCAGTTTCGGGTGAGCAGTTCTTC
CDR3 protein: CASSLSLAVSGEQFF

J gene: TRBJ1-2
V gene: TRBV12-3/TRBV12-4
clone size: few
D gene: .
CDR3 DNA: TGTGCCAGCAGTCCAACCTCGGGTAACTATGGCTACACCTTC
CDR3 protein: CASSPTSGNYGYTF

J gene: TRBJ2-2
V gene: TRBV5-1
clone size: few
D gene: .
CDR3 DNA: TGCGCCAGCAGCTTGCGGGCTTTCGGGGAGCTGTTTTTT
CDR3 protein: CASSLRAFGELFF

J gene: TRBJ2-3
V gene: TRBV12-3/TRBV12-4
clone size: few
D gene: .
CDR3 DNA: TGTGCCAGCAGTTTACGAGGTTCAGATACGCAGTATTTT
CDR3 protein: CASSLRGSDTQYF

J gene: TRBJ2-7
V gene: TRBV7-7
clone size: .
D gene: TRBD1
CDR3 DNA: TGTGCCAGCAGCCACTTGACAGGGCGAAGCTCCTACGAGCAGTACTTC
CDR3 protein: CASSHLTGRSSYEQYF

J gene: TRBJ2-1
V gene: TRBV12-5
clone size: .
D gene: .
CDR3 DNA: TGTGCTAGCATATTGGGGGCCAATGAGCAGTTCTTC
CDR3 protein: CASILGANEQFF

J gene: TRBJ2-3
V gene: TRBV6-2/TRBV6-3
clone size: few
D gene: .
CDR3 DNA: TGTGCCAGCAGACTCCCCCTAGGGCGGGACCTCACAGATACGCAGTATTTT
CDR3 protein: CASRLPLGRDLTDTQYF

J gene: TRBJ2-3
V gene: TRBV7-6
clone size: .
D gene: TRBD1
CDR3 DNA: TGTGCCAGCAGCTCGAGAATTGGACAGGGTGCAGATACGCAGTATTTT
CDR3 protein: CASSSRIGQGADTQYF

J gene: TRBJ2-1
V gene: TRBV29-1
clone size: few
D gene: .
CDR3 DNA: TGCAGCGTTGTTCTAGACAGGACACATGAGCAGTTCTTC
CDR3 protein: CSVVLDRTHEQFF

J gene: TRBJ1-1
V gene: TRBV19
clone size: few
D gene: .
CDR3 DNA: TGTGCCAGTAGTAGGCGAGGAGTGAACACTGAAGCTTTCTTT
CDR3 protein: CASSRRGVNTEAFF

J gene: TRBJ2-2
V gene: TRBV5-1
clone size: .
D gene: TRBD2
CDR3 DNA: TGCGCCAGCAGCTTGGAAGGCGGGAGGGCGAACACCGGGGAGCTGTTTTTT
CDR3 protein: CASSLEGGRANTGELFF

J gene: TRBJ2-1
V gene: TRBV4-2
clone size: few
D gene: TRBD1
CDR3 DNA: TGTGCCAGCAGCTCCCGGGACAGGGGGGTCAATGAGCAGTTCTTC
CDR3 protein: CASSSRDRGVNEQFF

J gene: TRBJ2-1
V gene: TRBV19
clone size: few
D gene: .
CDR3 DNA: TGTGCCAGTAGTCCGCCCGAGTTCTCCTACAATGAGCAGTTCTTC
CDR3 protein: CASSPPEFSYNEQFF

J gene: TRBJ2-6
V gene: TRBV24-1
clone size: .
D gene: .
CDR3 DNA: TGTGCCACCAGACCCGGGACCAGGGATTCCTCTGGGGCCAACGTCCTGACTTTC
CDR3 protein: CATRPGTRDSSGANVLTF

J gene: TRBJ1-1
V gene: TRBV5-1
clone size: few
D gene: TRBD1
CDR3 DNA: TGCGCCAGCAGCGTTGCGACAGGGTTTGAGACTGAAGCTTTCTTT
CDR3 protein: CASSVATGFETEAFF

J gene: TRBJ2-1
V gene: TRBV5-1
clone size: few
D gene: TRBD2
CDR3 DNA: TGCGCCAGCAGCGCCCGACTAGCGGTTGACAATGAGCAGTTCTTC
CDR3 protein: CASSARLAVDNEQFF

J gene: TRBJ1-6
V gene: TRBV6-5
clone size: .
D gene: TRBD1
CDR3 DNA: TGTGCCAGCAGTTACAACAGGGGGCATAATTCACCCCTCCACTTT
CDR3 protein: CASSYNRGHNSPLHF

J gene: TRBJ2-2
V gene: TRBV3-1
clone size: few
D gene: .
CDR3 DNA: TGTGCCAGCAGCGAAAGACCGGGGGTGAACACCGGGGAGCTGTTTTTT
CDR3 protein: CASSERPGVNTGELFF

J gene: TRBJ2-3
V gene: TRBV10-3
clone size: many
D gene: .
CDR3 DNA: TGTGCCATCAGTGGGGATAGCGGAAATACGCAGTATTTT
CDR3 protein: CAISGDSGNTQYF

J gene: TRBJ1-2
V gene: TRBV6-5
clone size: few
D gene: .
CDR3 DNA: TGTGCCAGCAGTAAGGGGGGTGATGGCTACACCTTC
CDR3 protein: CASSKGGDGYTF

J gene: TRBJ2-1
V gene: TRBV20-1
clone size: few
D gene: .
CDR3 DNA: TGCAGTGCTAGTCGGCAGAACAATGAGCAGTTCTTC
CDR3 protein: CSASRQNNEQFF

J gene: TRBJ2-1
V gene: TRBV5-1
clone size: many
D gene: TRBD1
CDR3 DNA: TGCGCCAGCAGCTTGACAGGGGTCAATGAGCAGTTCTTC
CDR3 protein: CASSLTGVNEQFF

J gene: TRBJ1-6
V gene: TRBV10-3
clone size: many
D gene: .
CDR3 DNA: TGTGCCATCAGTGAGGTCTCTAGCTCCTATAATTCACCCCTCCACTTT
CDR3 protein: CAISEVSSSYNSPLHF

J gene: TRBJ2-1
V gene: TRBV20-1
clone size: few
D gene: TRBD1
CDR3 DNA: TGCAGTGCTAAGGACAGGGCCCCCTACAATGAGCAGTTCTTC
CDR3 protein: CSAKDRAPYNEQFF

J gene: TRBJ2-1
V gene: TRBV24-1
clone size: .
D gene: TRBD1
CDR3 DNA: TGTGCCACCAGTGGGGGGTACTGGACAGGGGCTTACAATGAGCAGTTCTTC
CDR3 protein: CATSGGYWTGAYNEQFF

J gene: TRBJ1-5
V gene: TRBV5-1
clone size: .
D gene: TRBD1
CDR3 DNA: TGCGCCAGCAGCATGACAGGGAATGTTGATCAGCCCCAGCATTTT
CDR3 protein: CASSMTGNVDQPQHF

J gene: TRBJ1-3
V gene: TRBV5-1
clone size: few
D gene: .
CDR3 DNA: TGCGCCAGCAGCTTATTTTCCGGGACGAAAGACTCTGGAAACACCATATATTTT
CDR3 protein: CASSLFSGTKDSGNTIYF

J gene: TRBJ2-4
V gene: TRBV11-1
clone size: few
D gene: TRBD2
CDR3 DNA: TGTGCCAGCAGCCCAGGACTAGCGGGTCCGATAGCCAAAAACATTCAGTACTTC
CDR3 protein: CASSPGLAGPIAKNIQYF

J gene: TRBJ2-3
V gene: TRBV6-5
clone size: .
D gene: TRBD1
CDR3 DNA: TGTGCCAGCAGTTACTCGTTCCGGACAGGTATAGGAGATACGCAGTATTTT
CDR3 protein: CASSYSFRTGIGDTQYF

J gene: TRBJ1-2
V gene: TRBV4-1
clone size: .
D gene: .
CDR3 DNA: TGCGCCAGCAGCCACGAGGCCGCAGCTAACTATGGCTACACCTTC
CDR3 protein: CASSHEAAANYGYTF

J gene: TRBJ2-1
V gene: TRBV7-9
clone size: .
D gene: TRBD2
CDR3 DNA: TGTGCCAGCAGCACCGGGACTAGCTTGGGCAATGAGCAGTTCTTC
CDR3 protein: CASSTGTSLGNEQFF

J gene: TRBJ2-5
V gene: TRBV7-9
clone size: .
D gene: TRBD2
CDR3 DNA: TGTGCCAGCAGCTTAGGCGGGGGGGCCTGGGAGACCCAGTACTTC
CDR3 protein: CASSLGGGAWETQYF

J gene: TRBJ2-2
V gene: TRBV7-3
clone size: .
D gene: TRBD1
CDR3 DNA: TGTGCCAGCAGCTCCCCGGGACAGGGGGCGAGCGGGGAGCTGTTTTTT
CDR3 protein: CASSSPGQGASGELFF

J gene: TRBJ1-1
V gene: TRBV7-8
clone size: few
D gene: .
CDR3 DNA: TGTGCCAGCAGCAACCGGGGCCAGAGGGATACTGAAGCTTTCTTT
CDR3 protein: CASSNRGQRDTEAFF

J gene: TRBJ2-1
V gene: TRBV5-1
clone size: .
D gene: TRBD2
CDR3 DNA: TGCGCCAGCAGCCGCCCTAGCGGCACGCACAATGAGCAGTTCTTC
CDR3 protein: CASSRPSGTHNEQFF